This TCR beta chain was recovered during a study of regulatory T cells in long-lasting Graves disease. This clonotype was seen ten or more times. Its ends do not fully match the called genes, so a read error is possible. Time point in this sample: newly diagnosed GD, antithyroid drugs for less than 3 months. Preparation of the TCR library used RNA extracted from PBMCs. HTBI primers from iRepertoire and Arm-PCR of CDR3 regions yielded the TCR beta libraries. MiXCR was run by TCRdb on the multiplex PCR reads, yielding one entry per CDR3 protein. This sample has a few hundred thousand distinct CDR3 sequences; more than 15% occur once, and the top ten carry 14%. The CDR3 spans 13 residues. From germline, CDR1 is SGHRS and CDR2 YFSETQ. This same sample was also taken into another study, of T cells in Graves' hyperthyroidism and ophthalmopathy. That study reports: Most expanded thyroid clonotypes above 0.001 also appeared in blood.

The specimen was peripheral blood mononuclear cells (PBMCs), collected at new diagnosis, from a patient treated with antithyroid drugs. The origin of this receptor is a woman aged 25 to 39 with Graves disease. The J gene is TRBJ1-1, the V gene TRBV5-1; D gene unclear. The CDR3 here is CASSLGGNTEAFF. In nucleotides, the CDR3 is TGTGCCAGCAGCTTAGGTGGGAACACTGAAGCTTTCTTT.